The rows below give T cell receptor beta chains drawn from one sample of a study of radiotherapy plus CTLA-4 blockade in lung cancer. The repertoire was sequenced with immunoSEQ multiplex PCR; TCRdb's copy has only in-frame clones and lacks some. The data show under 55,000 clones, more than 65% seen once. This material consisted of peripheral blood, taken from a patient treated with radiotherapy plus ipilimumab. These receptors came from a human donor with non-small cell lung cancer who had a partial response to radiotherapy plus ipilimumab. The CDR3 runs from the conserved cysteine through the conserved F or W. A D gene is named only where the DNA matches it firmly. A clone size is listed for some rows: how often the clone was seen (once, few, many), or a class if it is expanded.

j_gene: TRBJ1-2; d_gene: TRBD1; v_gene: TRBV2; abundance: .; CDR3nt: TGTGCCAGCAGGGTGACAGGGGATGGCTACACCTTC; CDR3aa: CASRVTGDGYTF
j_gene: TRBJ2-3; d_gene: TRBD2; v_gene: TRBV12-5; abundance: .; CDR3nt: TGTGCTAGTGTCTGGGGGACTAGCGGGGGGGCTCCCACAGATACGCAGTATTTT; CDR3aa: CASVWGTSGGAPTDTQYF
j_gene: TRBJ1-1; d_gene: TRBD1; v_gene: TRBV19; abundance: .; CDR3nt: TGTGCCAGTAGTCCCCCAGGGGGCACTGAAGCTTTCTTT; CDR3aa: CASSPPGGTEAFF
j_gene: TRBJ2-5; d_gene: TRBD1; v_gene: TRBV19; abundance: once; CDR3nt: TGTGCCAGTAGTTTGGCGGACAGGGTCGAGACCCAGTACTTC; CDR3aa: CASSLADRVETQYF
j_gene: TRBJ1-5; d_gene: TRBD1; v_gene: TRBV19; abundance: once; CDR3nt: TGTGCCAGTAGTGGCGACAGGGACGGGAGGCCCCAGCATTTT; CDR3aa: CASSGDRDGRPQHF
j_gene: TRBJ2-3; d_gene: .; v_gene: TRBV19; abundance: .; CDR3nt: TGTGCCAGCCGGGACACCTACACAGATACGCAGTATTTT; CDR3aa: CASRDTYTDTQYF
j_gene: TRBJ1-6; d_gene: TRBD1; v_gene: TRBV19; abundance: .; CDR3nt: TGTGCCAGTAGGCGGACAGGGTCTTCACCCCTCCACTTT; CDR3aa: CASRRTGSSPLHF
j_gene: TRBJ2-3; d_gene: TRBD1; v_gene: TRBV6-6; abundance: .; CDR3nt: TGTGCCAGCAGCCCAAGACAGGGAGCAGCATTTACGCAGTATTTT; CDR3aa: CASSPRQGAAFTQYF
j_gene: TRBJ1-5; d_gene: .; v_gene: TRBV9; abundance: .; CDR3nt: TGTGCCAGCGGCCCCGGGGGAGGGGACAATCAGCCCCAGCATTTT; CDR3aa: CASGPGGGDNQPQHF
j_gene: TRBJ1-3; d_gene: .; v_gene: TRBV14; abundance: .; CDR3nt: TGTGCCAGCAGCCAAGATCTCAGGGATTCTACTGGAAACACCATATATTTT; CDR3aa: CASSQDLRDSTGNTIYF
j_gene: TRBJ1-1; d_gene: .; v_gene: TRBV25-1; abundance: .; CDR3nt: TGTGCCAGCAGTGAATATGGGAGGACTGAAGCTTTCTTT; CDR3aa: CASSEYGRTEAFF
j_gene: TRBJ2-3; d_gene: .; v_gene: TRBV13; abundance: once; CDR3nt: TGTGCCAGCAGCTCAAGGTGGGGGGGGCTGGGAGATACGCAGTATTTT; CDR3aa: CASSSRWGGLGDTQYF
j_gene: TRBJ2-2; d_gene: .; v_gene: TRBV1; abundance: .; CDR3nt: TGCACCAGCAGCCAAGCCCTAGCGGGGGGGCTAATCGGGGAGCTGTTTTTT; CDR3aa: CTSSQALAGGLIGELFF
j_gene: TRBJ1-1; d_gene: .; v_gene: TRBV2; abundance: .; CDR3nt: TGTGCCAGCAGTGTGAAACAGGACACTGAAGCTTTCTTT; CDR3aa: CASSVKQDTEAFF
j_gene: TRBJ1-1; d_gene: .; v_gene: TRBV19; abundance: .; CDR3nt: TGTGCCAGTAGTACCACACTGAACACTGAAGCTTTCTTT; CDR3aa: CASSTTLNTEAFF
j_gene: TRBJ2-7; d_gene: TRBD1; v_gene: TRBV10-3; abundance: .; CDR3nt: TGTGCCATCGGGGGACAGGGGGGCTCCTACGAGCAGTACTTC; CDR3aa: CAIGGQGGSYEQYF
j_gene: TRBJ2-1; d_gene: TRBD1; v_gene: TRBV28; abundance: .; CDR3nt: TGTGCCAGCACCGTAGCAGGGGGTATTTGGAATGAGCAGTTCTTC; CDR3aa: CASTVAGGIWNEQFF
j_gene: TRBJ1-1; d_gene: .; v_gene: TRBV6-1; abundance: .; CDR3nt: TGTGCCACCCACCTTTTCCTGAGTAACACTGAAGCTTTCTTT; CDR3aa: CATHLFLSNTEAFF
j_gene: TRBJ1-5; d_gene: .; v_gene: TRBV19; abundance: .; CDR3nt: TGTGCCAGTAGCCAGCAGGGGCATCAGCCCCAGCATTTT; CDR3aa: CASSQQGHQPQHF
j_gene: TRBJ2-5; d_gene: .; v_gene: TRBV6-6; abundance: .; CDR3nt: TGTGCCAGCAGTTACTCGACTTTTAAGGAGACCCAGTACTTC; CDR3aa: CASSYSTFKETQYF
j_gene: TRBJ2-3; d_gene: .; v_gene: TRBV18; abundance: .; CDR3nt: TGTGCCAGCTCACCTACAGGATCCGCAGATACGCAGTATTTT; CDR3aa: CASSPTGSADTQYF
j_gene: TRBJ2-5; d_gene: TRBD1; v_gene: TRBV9; abundance: .; CDR3nt: TGTGCCAGCAGCCCCGCCTCGAACAGGGGGGAGACCCAGTACTTC; CDR3aa: CASSPASNRGETQYF